This T cell receptor beta chain originates from a study of blood T cell repertoires in COVID-19. V gave up 4 bases and J gave up 1 base, with 14 bases separating them. CDR1 and CDR2 (germline): SGHRS, YFSETQ. The CDR3 length is 16 residues. Enrolled through a virtual design, the participants were between 18 and 89 years of age and came from about two dozen US areas. Self-reported history from a screening survey and questionnaire set each donor's cohort. Original data processing: Nucleated cell counts were estimated from reference gene primer amplification. The table came from immunoSEQ multiplex PCR; TCRdb's copy has only in-frame clones and leaves some out. Clone size and the V and J calls come from that table; the DNA yielded D and trimming. The data show 200,000 to 250,000 clones, about nine tenths seen once.

This TCR derives from a man in his forties or fifties who had been exposed to COVID-19. J is TRBJ2-2 and V is TRBV5-1, with D possibly being TRBD2 (6 bases). Sample: PBMCs or T cells enriched from blood (not recorded which). CDR3 sequence: CASSGAGLQNTGELFF. As DNA, the CDR3 is TGCGCCAGCAGCGGGGCGGGACTTCAGAACACCGGGGAGCTGTTTTTT.